The 27 T cell receptor beta chains reported below all come from one sample, sequenced in a study of identifying expanded T cells in peripheral blood. The method was immunoSEQ multiplex PCR; TCRdb's version includes in-frame clones alone and lacks a portion of them. Among about 90,000 clones listed, 75% to 90% were seen once. Sequenced: blood. These receptors were obtained from a person aged 18 to 75 in good health.

This chain links TRBV6-6 with TRBJ2-3; D not certain. Germline CDR1 and CDR2: MNHNY and SVGAGI (reference sequence). Trimming left V 11 bases short and J 2 bases short, with 8 bases between. There are 11 residues in the CDR3. The CDR3 DNA reads TGTGCCCTGGGCTCCACAGATACGCAGTATTTT. It yields the protein CALGSTDTQYF.

The CDR3 sequence is CASSEEGGIFRPNEKLFF. CDR3 coding DNA: TGTGCCAGCAGCGAGGAGGGAGGTATTTTCCGACCTAATGAAAAACTGTTTTTT. The chain is built from TRBV9 and TRBJ1-4; no reliable D call. The CDR3 has 18 amino acids. Germline CDR1 reads SGDLS; CDR2 reads YYNGEE. V was pared by 3 bases and J by 3 bases, with 21 bases between.

V usage is TRBV11-2 and J usage is TRBJ2-1, with D perhaps TRBD1 (6 bases). The CDR3 loop spans 15 amino acids. In germline, CDR1 is SGHAT, CDR2 FQNNGV. V shed 5 bases and J shed 8 bases, with 19 bases lying between them. This CDR3 is CASSGDPGTIYEQFF. CDR3 nucleotide sequence: TGTGCCAGCAGCGGAGATCCGGGGACAATATATGAGCAGTTCTTC. Combining the CDR3 with reference TRBV11-2 and TRBJ2-1 gives the whole variable domain EAGVAQSPRYKIIEKRQSVAFWCNPISGHATLYWYQQILGQGPKLLIQFQNNGVVDDSQLPKDRFSAERLKGVDSTLKIQPAKLEDSAVYLCASSGDPGTIYEQFFGPGTRLTVL.

This chain uses TRBV11-2 with TRBJ1-1; a possible D gene is TRBD1 (5 bases). Trimming took off 1 base at V and 0 bases at J, with 9 bases between the two ends. The germline gives CDR1 SGHAT, CDR2 FQNNGV. CDR3 size: 15 residues. The CDR3: CASSLVGRVNTEAFF. CDR3 in DNA: TGTGCCAGCAGCTTAGTCGGCAGGGTGAACACTGAAGCTTTCTTT.

The rearrangement links TRBV6-5 to TRBJ1-6, with 9 bases matching TRBD1. This CDR3 has 15 amino acids. Germline-derived CDR1 and CDR2 are MNHEY and SVGAGI. The V segment lost 6 bases and the J segment 9 bases; nucleotides outside the gene matches: 9. In DNA, the CDR3 is TGTGCCAGCAGAAAACTGACAGGGGGAAGTTCACCCCTCCACTTT. Residues: CASRKLTGGSSPLHF.

The chain combines TRBV12-5 with TRBJ2-3; a possible D gene is TRBD1 (5 bases). CDR1 and CDR2 from the germline V gene are LGHNT and FRNRAP. The CDR3 runs 14 residues. The CDR3 region is CATQGTPYTDTQYF. CDR3 nucleotide sequence: TGTGCCACCCAGGGCACCCCTTACACAGATACGCAGTATTTT.

CDR3 in amino acids: CASRWTGGPPEAFF. CDR3 DNA sequence: TGTGCCAGCAGGTGGACAGGGGGCCCCCCTGAAGCTTTCTTT. The gene calls are TRBV7-2 and TRBJ1-1; 11 bases match TRBD1. The ends lost 6 bases at V and 6 bases at J; junction bases unmatched: 6. The CDR3 runs to 14 residues. Germline V gene data show CDR1 as SGHTA and CDR2 as FQGNSA.

Points on this clone: Sequence at one end of the junction differs from germline and may be a read error. The chain links TRBV15 to TRBJ2-1; D possibly uses TRBD1 or TRBD2 (5 bases each). Per the germline V gene, CDR1 is LNHNV and CDR2 is YYDKDF (reference sequence). CDR3 length: 14 residues. The CDR3 protein is CASSTPGRINEQFF. CDR3 coding DNA: TGTGCCTCCAGCACCCCGGGACGCATCAATGAGCAGTTCTTC.

The chain combines TRBV6-5 with TRBJ1-1, with 7 bases lining up with TRBD1. The CDR3 spans 15 residues. V lost 5 bases, J lost 3 bases, and 9 bases stayed unmatched. The germline V gene encodes CDR1 MNHEY and CDR2 SVGAGI. CDR3 loop: CASSRSDRADTEAFF. CDR3 DNA: TGTGCCAGCAGTCGATCCGACAGGGCGGACACTGAAGCTTTCTTT.

This clone was seen only once. The chain couples TRBV7-6 to TRBJ2-7; 8 bases agree with TRBD2. The CDR3 totals 16 residues. Germline-derived CDR1 and CDR2 are SGHVS and FNYEAQ. With 5 bases clipped from V and 6 bases from J, the junction kept 15 bases outside the gene matches. CDR3 nucleotide sequence: TGTGCCAGCAGCCCTATAGCGGGGACCCCTCGGTCCGAGCAGTACTTC. Its protein product is CASSPIAGTPRSEQYF.

This rearrangement joins TRBV9 to TRBJ1-6, with 7 bases lining up with TRBD1. V shed 4 bases, J shed 3 bases, and the junction held 7 bases outside the gene matches. Germline V gene sequence: CDR1 SGDLS, CDR2 YYNGEE. The CDR3 consists of 16 residues. The CDR3 sequence is CASSPTGLNYNSPLHF. DNA of the CDR3: TGTGCCAGCAGCCCGACAGGGCTTAACTATAATTCACCCCTCCACTTT.

The sample holds one count of this clone. The rearrangement joins TRBV18 to TRBJ1-4; maybe TRBD1 (5 bases). The V end was cut by 5 bases, the J end by 3 bases, with 7 bases between. The CDR3 has 13 residues. Per germline, CDR1 KGHSH and CDR2 LQKENI. As DNA, the CDR3 is TGTGCCAGCTCAAGGGGTGCTAATGAAAAACTGTTTTTT. Protein product: CASSRGANEKLFF.

The J gene is TRBJ1-2, the V gene TRBV7-9; 8 nucleotides match TRBD1. With 2 bases clipped from V and 6 bases from J, the junction kept 5 bases outside the gene matches. This CDR3 is built from 14 residues. The germline CDR1 and CDR2 sequences are SEHNR and FQNEAQ (reference sequence). Here the CDR3 reads CASSLLQGANGYTF. CDR3 in DNA: TGTGCCAGCAGCTTACTCCAGGGGGCGAATGGCTACACCTTC. Using reference TRBV7-9 and TRBJ1-2 for the parts outside the CDR3, the full variable domain is DTGVSQNPRHKITKRGQNVTFRCDPISEHNRLYWYRQTLGQGPEFLTYFQNEAQLEKSRLLSDRFSAERPKGSFSTLEIQRTEQGDSAMYLCASSLLQGANGYTFGSGTRLTVV.

This chain's CDR3 is CASSPPTRVRGRTEAFF. The CDR3, as DNA: TGTGCCAGCTCACCACCGACGAGGGTACGAGGACGCACTGAAGCTTTCTTT. The chain employs TRBV18 and TRBJ1-1, with no clear D. V lost 0 bases to trimming and J lost 4 bases, with 18 bases between them. The CDR3 runs 17 residues. The germline CDR1 and CDR2 sequences are KGHSH and LQKENI.

This clone was seen once. V usage is TRBV6-5 and J usage is TRBJ1-1, with 7 bases lining up with TRBD1. CDR1 is MNHEY, CDR2 SVGAGI, per germline. V lost 4 bases and J lost 4; bases outside the gene matches: 12. This CDR3 region has 16 residues. The CDR3 sequence: CASSSGQAPAGTEAFF. The CDR3 nucleotides are TGTGCCAGCAGTTCCGGACAGGCCCCCGCGGGCACTGAAGCTTTCTTT.

The rearrangement uses TRBV11-3 and TRBJ2-5, with D unclear. CDR1 and CDR2 (germline): SGHNT, YENEEA. The CDR3 is 12 amino acids. Trimming took off 0 bases at V and 5 bases at J, with 4 bases between the two ends. The CDR3 DNA follows: TGTGCCAGCAGCTTAGAAGGGGAGACCCAGTACTTC. It yields the protein CASSLEGETQYF.

The V and J genes are TRBV2 and TRBJ1-1; D is ambiguous. V was cut by 7 bases and J by 5 bases, with 8 bases left in between. The CDR3 runs 11 residues. CDR1 SNHLY and CDR2 FYNNEI come from the germline V gene. CDR3 amino acids: CASKRETEAFF. For the CDR3, the DNA is TGTGCCAGCAAGCGGGAAACTGAAGCTTTCTTT.

The rearrangement links TRBV13 to TRBJ2-7; D is undetermined. Germline V gives CDR1 PRHDT, CDR2 FYEKMQ (reference sequence). With 5 bases removed from V and 7 bases from J, the gap between germline ends came to 21 bases. The CDR3 extends over 15 amino acids. CDR3 sequence (DNA): TGTGCCAGCAGCCCACTCCCCGGGCCGCTTATAGAGCAGTACTTC. Protein sequence: CASSPLPGPLIEQYF.

The chain couples TRBV4-3 to TRBJ2-1; TRBD1 aligns across 9 bases. Germline CDR1 reads LGHNA; CDR2 reads YSLEER. Trimming took 1 base from V and 7 from J; bases not matched to a gene: 5. There are 15 residues in the CDR3. The CDR3 bases are TGCGCCAGCAGCCAAGTAGGGACAGGGAGGAATGAGCAGTTCTTC. It encodes CASSQVGTGRNEQFF.

The chain recombines TRBV7-9 with TRBJ2-7; TRBD1 or TRBD2 may be the D gene (5 bases each). The CDR3 loop spans 14 amino acids. CDR1 and CDR2 from the germline V gene are SEHNR and FQNEAQ (reference sequence). V lost 5 bases, J lost 4 bases, and 15 bases lay in between. The CDR3 nucleotides read TGTGCCAGCAGCGTGGGGACGGTGATTTACGAGCAGTACTTC. Translating gives CASSVGTVIYEQYF.

The V and J genes are TRBV6-1 and TRBJ1-1; D possibly corresponds to TRBD1 (5 bases). CDR1 MNHNS and CDR2 SASEGT come from the germline V gene. This CDR3 is 15 amino acids long. V shed 4 bases and J shed 6 bases, with 18 bases lying between them. DNA for the CDR3: TGTGCCAGCAGTGCATCTTACACCGGGGGGGCTGAAGCTTTCTTT. It translates to CASSASYTGGAEAFF.

Only a few counts were recorded for this clone. This rearrangement joins TRBV5-1 to TRBJ2-7; 7 bases are shared with TRBD1. The CDR3 runs 13 residues. Per the germline V gene, CDR1 is SGHRS and CDR2 is YFSETQ. Germline trimming cut 2 bases from V and 3 bases from J; bases unmatched to any gene: 2. The CDR3 DNA follows: TGCGCCAGCAGCTTCTCAGGGGGCTACGAGCAGTACTTC. Its protein is CASSFSGGYEQYF.

As to this clone: Compared with germline, one end of the junction differs, possibly owing to a read error. The chain links TRBV7-2 to TRBJ2-7; the match to TRBD1 covers 8 bases. The germline V gene has CDR1 SGHTA and CDR2 FQGNSA. The CDR3 sequence is 18 residues long. CDR3 nucleotide sequence: TGTGCCAGCAGCTTAGTAGGCGTGGCCGGGACAGGCTCCTCCGAGCAGTACTTC. Translated, it gives CASSLVGVAGTGSSEQYF. Combining the CDR3 with reference TRBV7-2 and TRBJ2-7 gives the whole variable domain GAGVSQSPSNKVTEKGKDVELRCDPISGHTALYWYRQSLGQGLEFLIYFQGNSAPDKSGLPSDRFSAERTGGSVSTLTIQRTQQEDSAVYLCASSLVGVAGTGSSEQYFGPGTRLTVT.

The chain combines TRBV7-2 with TRBJ1-2; 9 bases are a match to TRBD1. There are 13 residues in the CDR3. V lost 4 bases and J lost 7; bases outside the gene matches: 4. The V gene's germline CDR1 is SGHTA and CDR2 FQGNSA. CDR3: CASSYDRGVGYTF. In nucleotides, the CDR3 is TGTGCCAGCAGCTACGACAGGGGGGTTGGCTACACCTTC.

The J gene is TRBJ2-1, the V gene TRBV7-3; the D gene could be TRBD1 or TRBD2 (5 bases each). The CDR3 is made up of 16 amino acids. CDR1 and CDR2 (germline): SGHTA, FQGTGA. The V end lost 0 bases, the J end lost 3 bases, and 12 bases lay between the germline ends. In nucleotides, the CDR3 is TGTGCCAGCAGCTTAACCCCCGGGACGGTCTACAATGAGCAGTTCTTC. Its protein product is CASSLTPGTVYNEQFF.

The rearrangement uses TRBV11-2 and TRBJ1-1; D unclear. CDR3 length: 13 amino acids. Between the trimmed V and J ends, which lost 7 bases and 2 bases, there was a span of 11 bases. Per the germline V gene, CDR1 is SGHAT and CDR2 is FQNNGV. CDR3 bases: TGTGCCAGCACCTCGGATCTTAACACTGAAGCTTTCTTT. Amino acid sequence: CASTSDLNTEAFF.

A single count supports this clone. The CDR3 protein is CASSPGGRNTEAFF. The CDR3 region has the DNA TGTGCCAGCAGCCCAGGGGGCAGGAACACTGAAGCTTTCTTT. The chain uses TRBV7-2 and TRBJ1-1; 8 bases fit TRBD1. This CDR3 has 14 residues. Germline assignment: CDR1 SGHTA and CDR2 FQGNSA. Trimming at V came to 5 bases and at J to 1 base, leaving 3 bases not matched to a gene.